The count of the clone carrying this TCR beta chain is one. This specimen comes from a study of blood T cell repertoires in COVID-19. Everyone who took part was roughly 18 to 89 years old, and they came from about two dozen US areas. Per germline, CDR1 MDHEN and CDR2 SYDVKM. The V end lost 6 bases, the J end lost 0 bases, and 21 bases lay between the germline ends. The CDR3 is 17 amino acids. Profiled with immunoSEQ multiplex PCR; TCRdb holds only in-frame clones, not every one. The repertoire holds about 250,000 clones, with about nine tenths as singletons. The sample consisted of PBMCs or T cells enriched from blood (not recorded which). The clonotype comes from a woman aged 50 to 65 who had recovered from COVID-19. The chain joins TRBV28 to TRBJ2-7, with D possibly TRBD1 on 6 matching bases. CDR3 protein: CASSKGWGTRSSYEQYF. CDR3 coding DNA: TGTGCCAGCAGCAAGGGATGGGGGACACGGAGCTCCTACGAGCAGTACTTC.